This TCR beta chain came from a study of blood T cell repertoires in COVID-19. On the study more broadly: Acute-phase and convalescent COVID-19 samples originated in the United States, Italy and Spain. PBMCs, B-cell-depleted T cells, or T cells were the source of the cDNA or gDNA that made up the material.

As processed by the authors: Amplification of reference gene primers was used by the study to estimate nucleated cell counts. Using immunoSEQ multiplex PCR, the repertoire was profiled, and TCRdb retains in-frame clones only, with some absent. That table furnishes V, J and clone size, whereas the DNA furnished D and trimming. The sample records fewer than 200,000 clones, just over 85% being singletons. Germline trimming cut 1 base from V and 5 bases from J; bases unmatched to any gene: 16. Germline assignment: CDR1 SGHDN and CDR2 FVKESK. This CDR3 spans 19 amino acids. The sequenced sample was peripheral blood. The rearrangement joins TRBV14 to TRBJ2-1, with 8 nucleotides matching TRBD2. This TCR derives from a man between 45 and 60 years old with active or convalescent COVID-19. This chain's CDR3 is CASSQAGGGKQGTDNEQFF. The CDR3 DNA sequence: TGTGCCAGCAGCCAAGCCGGGGGGGGAAAACAGGGAACGGACAATGAGCAGTTCTTC.